This TCR beta chain emerged from a study of cytotoxic CD8 clonotypes in ibrutinib-treated CLL. Study details: Enrolment comprised some twelve relapsed/refractory and some 15 treatment-naive patients; fewer than 18 were IGHV unmutated. Response was recorded as partial in approximately 25 patients and complete in 2; at median around 70 months, around 14 remained remitted and about 12 had progressed. Findings of the study overall: Baseline clonality exceeded age-matched healthy donors and tracked circulating CD8+ T-cell counts. The times at which samples were taken varied between sustained-remission and progressing patients.

A word on this clone: Antigen unknown.

This CDR3 has 15 residues. With 0 bases removed from V and 0 bases from J, the gap between germline ends came to 9 bases. Per germline, CDR1 LNHNV and CDR2 YYDKDF (reference sequence). TCRdb keeps only in-frame clones here, not all; method: immunoSEQ multiplex PCR. The sample comprises about 50,000 clones, 65% to 75% of which are singletons, and roughly two fifths rests with the top ten. The sequence came from a human donor with chronic lymphocytic leukemia. The specimen was PBMCs, collected after 12 months of ibrutinib treatment. This chain uses TRBV15 with TRBJ2-7; the D gene is possibly TRBD2 (5 bases). CDR3 loop: CATSRDATSSYEQYF. Written as DNA, the CDR3 is TGTGCCACCAGCAGAGATGCTACTAGCTCCTACGAGCAGTACTTC.